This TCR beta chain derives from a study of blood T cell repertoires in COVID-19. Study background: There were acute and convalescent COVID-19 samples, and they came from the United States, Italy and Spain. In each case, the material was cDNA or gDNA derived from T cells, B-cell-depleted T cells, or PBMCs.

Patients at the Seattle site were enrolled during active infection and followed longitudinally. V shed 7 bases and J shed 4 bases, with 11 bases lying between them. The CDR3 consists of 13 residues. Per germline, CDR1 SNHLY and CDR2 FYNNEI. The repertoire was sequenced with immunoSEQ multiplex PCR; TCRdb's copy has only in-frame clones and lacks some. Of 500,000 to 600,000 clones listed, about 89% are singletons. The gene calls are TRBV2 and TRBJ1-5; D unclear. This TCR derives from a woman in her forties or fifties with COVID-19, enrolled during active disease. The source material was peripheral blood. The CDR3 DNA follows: TGTGCCAGCATCACAGACCAAAATCAGCCCCAGCATTTT. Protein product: CASITDQNQPQHF.